The entry below describes one T cell receptor beta chain. As yet, its antigen is unknown. This record belongs to a study of blood T cells in healthy people across ages. The study, taken as a whole, reports: Diversity estimates drawn from one million T cells were deemed underestimates. Both naive CD4+ cell counts and diversity were greater in long-lived donors than in aged donors.

Each donor's blood draw was around 9.1 milliliters of peripheral blood. Every sample had a minimum of 7 million PBMCs isolated. Using a J-beta primer mix together with a sample-barcoded 5' primer, a second PCR was run for roughly 6 to 11 cycles. In TCRdb, the 5' RACE reads were re-called with MiXCR into one record per CDR3 protein. The table records almost 800,000 distinct CDR3 sequences, about three fifths of them present only once. This sequence originates from a young man in good health. The sample was blood.

CDR3 in amino acids: CASSPQGGWRENTEAFF. As DNA, the CDR3 is TGTGCCAGCAGCCCCCAAGGGGGATGGAGGGAGAACACTGAAGCTTTCTTT. This sequence joins TRBV7-9 and TRBJ1-1; D is perhaps TRBD1 (6 bases). Germline values: CDR1 SEHNR, CDR2 FQNEAQ (reference sequence). CDR3 length: 17 residues. The V end was cut by 5 bases, the J end by 1 base, with 20 bases between.